At least ten counts were recorded for the clone carrying this TCR beta chain. Its antigen remains unknown. The CDR3 has 16 residues. The ends were cut back, 8 bases at V and 6 bases at J, with 24 bases in the middle. Per germline, CDR1 MNHEY and CDR2 SVGAGI. The data were obtained in a study of blood T cells in healthy people across ages. Study-level findings and limits: The CMV status of each donor remained undetermined, and this could have confounded shifts in expanded clonotypes. Because sorting was not performed, PBMCs prevented conclusive naive versus antigen-experienced comparison.

A J-beta primer mix and a sample-barcoded 5' primer were used in a second PCR of about 7 to 12 cycles. Each cDNA molecule was tagged by a template-switch adaptor that had 12 random nucleotides. TCRdb independently ran MiXCR on the 5' RACE reads; one entry per CDR3 protein. The table lists some 900,000 distinct CDR3 sequences, 29% of them singletons. Input material: blood. The sequence derives from a woman older than 75 in good health. The V call is TRBV6-5, the J call TRBJ2-3; possible D gene TRBD2, 5 bases. For the CDR3, the DNA is TGTGCCAGCGGCCCGGTGGTGGGAGTCCCACTGGATACGCAGTATTTT. This sequence encodes CASGPVVGVPLDTQYF.